The 2 T cell receptor beta chains reported below all come from one sample, sequenced in a study of cytomegalovirus exposure and HLA in healthy donors. PCR was performed using 60 Vbeta and 13 Jbeta primers. Measured with immunoSEQ multiplex PCR; TCRdb has only the in-frame clones, and not every one. The table lists around 150,000 clones. Sequenced: PBMCs. The receptors were gathered from a woman aged 60 to 75 in good health and CMV-seronegative.

The chain employs TRBV10-3 and TRBJ1-1; the D gene is possibly TRBD1 (6 bases). The CDR3 has 11 residues. The germline CDR1 and CDR2 sequences are ENHRY and SYGVKD. With 8 bases removed from V and 7 bases from J, the gap between germline ends came to 11 bases. The CDR3 reads CAIGVQGEAFF. CDR3 bases: TGTGCCATCGGGGTACAGGGTGAAGCTTTCTTT.

The gene calls are TRBV2 and TRBJ2-7; TRBD2 matches 9 bases. The CDR3 runs to 14 residues. The germline V gene encodes CDR1 SNHLY and CDR2 FYNNEI. V gave up 6 bases and J gave up 4 bases; unmatched junction bases: 7. CDR3 in amino acids: CASREPTSGYEQYF. CDR3 nucleotides: TGTGCCAGCAGGGAACCGACTAGCGGATACGAGCAGTACTTC.